Shown below are 13 T cell receptor beta chains from a single sample sequenced in a study of T cells in Graves' hyperthyroidism and ophthalmopathy. TCR beta CDR3 region amplification was performed from RNA transcripts. Carried out on the TCR CDR3, a first-round RT-PCR used the HTBI primer set. TCRdb reprocessed the multiplex PCR reads with MiXCR, giving one entry per CDR3 protein. The sample has over 450,000 distinct CDR3 sequences, roughly 18% seen once. Source material: blood. The receptors originated from a young woman with Graves' ophthalmopathy.

This clonotype occurred a few times. The genes are TRBV7-3 and TRBJ2-3; D ambiguous. This CDR3 contains 14 residues. The germline V gene encodes CDR1 SGHTA and CDR2 FQGTGA. The V end was cut by 4 bases, the J end by 2 bases, with 10 bases between. For the CDR3, the DNA is TGTGCCAGCAGCTCCTCCCTGCTCACAGATACGCAGTATTTT. Its protein is CASSSSLLTDTQYF.

The V call is TRBV10-3, the J call TRBJ2-7; D is unclear. CDR3 length equals 13 residues. Germline values: CDR1 ENHRY, CDR2 SYGVKD. Trimming removed 7 bases from V and 0 bases from J, with 10 bases in between. The CDR3, as DNA: TGTGCCATCAACGTCGGGCTCTCCTACGAGCAGTACTTC. It translates to CAINVGLSYEQYF.

The chain recombines TRBV28 with TRBJ2-3; D gene ambiguous. V lost 6 bases to trimming and J lost 3 bases, with 13 bases between them. The length of the CDR3 is 14 residues. The germline gives CDR1 MDHEN, CDR2 SYDVKM. The CDR3 here is CASRDIQGTDTQYF. For the CDR3, the DNA is TGTGCCAGCAGAGACATCCAAGGGACAGATACGCAGTATTTT.

This clonotype came up a few times. This sequence joins TRBV27 and TRBJ2-5; D is ambiguous. Germline V gene lookup returns CDR1 MNHEY and CDR2 SMNVEV (reference sequence). V was clipped by 5 bases and J by 1 base, with 8 bases between them. The CDR3 consists of 13 residues. The CDR3 is CASSLIGQETQYF. The CDR3 bases are TGTGCCAGCAGTCTGATAGGCCAAGAGACCCAGTACTTC.

This clonotype was observed a few times. V usage is TRBV27 and J usage is TRBJ1-2, with D perhaps TRBD1 (5 bases). Per the germline V gene, CDR1 is MNHEY and CDR2 is SMNVEV (reference sequence). The CDR3 sequence is 15 residues long. The V end was cut by 2 bases, the J end by 4 bases, with 14 bases between. The CDR3 is CASSLDTREAYGYTF. CDR3 DNA: TGTGCCAGCAGTTTAGACACCAGGGAGGCCTATGGCTACACCTTC.

Many counts were recorded for this clonotype. The chain has TRBV20-1 and TRBJ1-1, with D unclear. The V gene lost 4 bases and the J gene lost 5 bases, with 11 bases spanning the gap. Germline V lookup: CDR1 DFQATT, CDR2 SNEGSKA (reference sequence). The CDR3 extends over 12 amino acids. CDR3 loop: CSAIRRLTEAFF. Written as DNA, the CDR3 is TGCAGTGCTATCAGGCGATTAACTGAAGCTTTCTTT.

Note on this clonotype: This may be a read error: a much more frequent sequence differs by one nucleotide. This chain joins TRBV4-3 and TRBJ1-5; D call uncertain. CDR1 is LGHNA and CDR2 is YSLEER in the germline V gene. CDR3 size: 13 residues. Trimming shortened V by 2 bases and J by 4 bases, and 6 bases separated the two germline ends. The CDR3 DNA reads as TGCGCCAGCAGCCAATCTTGGAATCAGCCCCAGCATTTT. Protein product: CASSQSWNQPQHF.

This clonotype has ten or more counts. CDR3 sequence: CASSSQQGGRTEAFF. CDR3 DNA sequence: TGCGCCAGCAGCTCACAACAGGGTGGTCGCACTGAAGCTTTCTTT. The chain employs TRBV5-1 and TRBJ1-1; the D gene is possibly TRBD1 (6 bases). Germline CDR1 SGHRS, CDR2 YFSETQ. V lost 3 bases, J lost 4 bases, and 16 bases lay in between. The CDR3 consists of 15 residues. The variable domain in full, with the rest retrieved from reference TRBV5-1 and TRBJ1-1, is KAGVTQTPRYLIKTRGQQVTLSCSPISGHRSVSWYQQTPGQGLQFLFEYFSETQRNKGNFPGRFSGRQFSNSRSEMNVSTLELGDSALYLCASSSQQGGRTEAFFGQGTRLTVV.

This clonotype was seen more than once but under ten times. The rearrangement joins TRBV9 to TRBJ2-2; a weak D match, TRBD2 (5 bases). With 1 base removed from V and 6 bases from J, the gap between germline ends came to 10 bases. Germline values: CDR1 SGDLS, CDR2 YYNGEE. The CDR3 is 14 residues long. CDR3 sequence reads: CASSVRTDAGELFF. The DNA of the CDR3 is TGTGCCAGCAGCGTAAGGACTGACGCCGGGGAGCTGTTTTTT.

This clonotype was counted only a few times. V is TRBV5-8 and J is TRBJ1-2; D is undetermined. This CDR3 has 13 residues. Looked up from germline, CDR1 is SGHTS and CDR2 is YDEGEE. V lost 4 bases and J lost 6, with 13 bases in between. The CDR3 protein is CASSVQSRNGYTF. DNA for the CDR3: TGTGCCAGCAGCGTACAGAGCCGGAATGGCTACACCTTC.

This clonotype turned up a few times. The rearrangement links TRBV29-1 to TRBJ1-2; TRBD1 aligns across 7 bases. The V segment lost 6 bases and the J segment 2 bases; nucleotides outside the gene matches: 6. CDR1 SQVTM and CDR2 ANQGSEA come from the germline V gene. The CDR3 runs 13 residues. The CDR3 coding sequence is TGCAGCGTCCCCGGGACAGTCAACTATGGCTACACCTTC. Translation: CSVPGTVNYGYTF.

This clonotype has more than one count but fewer than ten. The chain recombines TRBV7-7 with TRBJ2-7; D could derive from TRBD1 or TRBD2 (5 bases each). The CDR3 is made up of 11 amino acids. Germline-derived CDR1 and CDR2 are SSHAT and FNYEAQ (reference sequence). CDR3 nucleotides: TGTGCTACTTGGGACGGCTACGAGCAGTACTTC. It is translated as CATWDGYEQYF.

This clonotype was observed many times. This chain joins TRBV12-3 or TRBV12-4 and TRBJ1-1; 7 nucleotides match TRBD1. The V segment lost 10 bases and the J segment 1 base; nucleotides outside the gene matches: 9. CDR3 length equals 14 residues. Written as DNA, the CDR3 is TGTGCCACCTCCCGGGCAGGGGGGAACACTGAAGCTTTCTTT. Amino acid sequence: CATSRAGGNTEAFF.